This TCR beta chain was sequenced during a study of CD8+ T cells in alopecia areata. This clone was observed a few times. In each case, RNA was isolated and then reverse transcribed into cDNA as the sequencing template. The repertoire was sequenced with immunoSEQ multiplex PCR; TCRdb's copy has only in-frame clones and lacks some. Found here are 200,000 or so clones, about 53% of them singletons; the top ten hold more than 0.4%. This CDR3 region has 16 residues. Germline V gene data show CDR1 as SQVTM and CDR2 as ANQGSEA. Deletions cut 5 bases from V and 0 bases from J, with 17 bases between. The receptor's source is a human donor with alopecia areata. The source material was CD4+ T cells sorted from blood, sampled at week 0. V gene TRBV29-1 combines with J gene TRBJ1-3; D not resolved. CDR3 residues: CSVTTQPLTSGNTIYF. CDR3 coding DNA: TGCAGCGTTACCACCCAGCCACTAACCTCTGGAAACACCATATATTTT. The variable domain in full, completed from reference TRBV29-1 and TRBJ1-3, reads SAVISQKPSRDICQRGTSLTIQCQVDSQVTMMFWYRQQPGQSLTLIATANQGSEATYESGFVIDKFPISRPNLTFSTLTVSNMSPEDSSIYLCSVTTQPLTSGNTIYFGEGSWLTVV.